The TCR beta chain described here comes from a study of response to subunit inactivated influenza vaccine. This clonotype came up a few times. TCRdb recomputed calls from the RT-PCR reads with MiXCR, one row per CDR3 protein. Counted here are about 620,000 distinct CDR3 sequences, roughly 12% occurring once; the ten biggest clones make up about 11%. V was pared by 1 base and J by 5 bases, with 12 bases between. CDR1 SGHDT and CDR2 YYEEEE come from the germline V gene. CDR3 size: 15 residues. This sample was also put to use in a study of T cells expressing NK-cell markers. That paper notes: The authors generated TCR beta cDNA through 5'RACE template switching with UMIs. Seropositivity for HCMV was found in most of the eight sequenced donors, with one seronegative. Among the experiments, several used an anti-gamma-delta TCR antibody to restrict sorting to alpha-beta TCR T cells. Over 5 donors had dominant NKG2C+ clonotypes that comprised about 1.0-7.5% of their CD8+ T cells.

The sequence came from a man over 45 who received an inactivated influenza vaccine. Sequenced here: PBMCs from blood, sampled on the day of vaccination. The V and J genes are TRBV5-6 and TRBJ2-2; unclear D gene. CDR3 sequence: CASSLIPSGTGELFF. The CDR3 DNA reads as TGTGCCAGCAGCTTGATCCCAAGTGGTACCGGGGAGCTGTTTTTT.